Listed below are T cell receptor beta chains from one sample, sequenced in a study of T cell responses to AZD1222 COVID-19 vaccine. Libraries were prepared by immunoSEQ multiplex PCR; TCRdb keeps only in-frame clonotypes and omits some of them. The sample lists over 100,000 clones, 75% to 85% seen once, with around 7.9% in the top ten. Sequenced here: peripheral blood, sampled 28 days after the second dose of the MenACWY control vaccine. These receptors all stem from an adult who received the MenACWY meningococcal vaccine as a control. The CDR3 runs from the conserved cysteine through the conserved F or W. D genes are given only for firm matches. A row's size may be missing; if present it is once, few, many or a size class.

>TRBV28|TRBJ2-2|-|-
CASSSPTGELFF
TGTGCCAGCAGTTCACCCACCGGGGAGCTGTTTTTT
>TRBV7-2|TRBJ2-1|-|TRBD1
CASSFDRGGFNEQFF
TGTGCCAGCAGCTTCGACAGGGGCGGGTTCAATGAGCAGTTCTTC
>TRBV2|TRBJ1-2|-|TRBD1
CASSPSLLDREYGYTF
TGTGCCAGCAGCCCCTCACTTTTGGACAGGGAATATGGCTACACCTTC
>TRBV6-1|TRBJ1-1|-|-
CASSEVGRYEAFF
TGTGCCAGCAGTGAAGTAGGACGGTATGAAGCTTTCTTT
>TRBV27|TRBJ2-3|-|-
CASSLAGYTDTQYF
TGTGCCAGCAGTTTAGCCGGGTACACAGATACGCAGTATTTT
>TRBV6-6|TRBJ1-5|-|TRBD1
CATGGTGVNQPQHF
TGTGCCACAGGCGGCACAGGGGTAAATCAGCCCCAGCATTTT
>TRBV24-1|TRBJ1-1|few|-
CATRAQSRSNTEAFF
TGTGCCACCAGAGCCCAATCGAGATCGAACACTGAAGCTTTCTTT
>TRBV4-3|TRBJ1-4|-|-
CASSQEIGGVNEKLFF
TGCGCCAGCAGCCAAGAGATCGGCGGCGTTAATGAAAAACTGTTTTTT
>TRBV28|TRBJ2-1|-|-
CASSQGPYNEQFF
TGTGCCAGCAGCCAGGGACCTTACAATGAGCAGTTCTTC
>TRBV28|TRBJ2-2|-|TRBD2
CAIGAGVRTGELFF
TGTGCCATCGGAGCGGGGGTACGAACCGGGGAGCTGTTTTTT
>TRBV5-1|TRBJ2-1|-|TRBD2
CASSLGLANNEQFF
TGCGCCAGCAGCCTCGGACTAGCGAACAATGAGCAGTTCTTC
>TRBV5-1|TRBJ1-3|once|-
CASSTGGGIGGNTIYF
TGCGCCAGCAGCACTGGAGGCGGGATCGGTGGAAACACCATATATTTT
>TRBV5-1|TRBJ1-1|-|-
CASSKTSGNTEAFF
TGCGCCAGCAGCAAGACGTCTGGGAACACTGAAGCTTTCTTT
>TRBV5-4|TRBJ1-2|once|-
CASSRPEAGYTF
TGTGCCAGCAGCCGCCCGGAGGCTGGCTACACCTTC
>TRBV15|TRBJ1-1|-|-
CATSRVSNTEAFF
TGTGCCACCAGCAGAGTCAGTAACACTGAAGCTTTCTTT
>TRBV10-2|TRBJ2-2|-|TRBD2
CASSGTSITGELFF
TGCGCCAGTTCCGGGACTAGCATCACCGGGGAGCTGTTTTTT
>TRBV24-1|TRBJ2-5|-|-
CATRGVGPQETQYF
TGTGCCACCAGGGGGGTGGGGCCGCAAGAGACCCAGTACTTC
>TRBV5-1|TRBJ2-7|-|TRBD2
CASSLLAGVDYEQYF
TGCGCCAGCAGCTTACTAGCGGGAGTGGACTACGAGCAGTACTTC
>TRBV7-3|TRBJ1-2|-|-
CASSPTASGRTYGYTF
TGTGCCAGCAGCCCTACTGCTTCGGGACGGACCTATGGCTACACCTTC
>TRBV5-6|TRBJ2-5|-|-
CASSLIVGSGETQYF
TGTGCCAGCAGCTTGATTGTGGGGTCGGGGGAGACCCAGTACTTC
>TRBV7-9|TRBJ2-3|once|TRBD1
CASSPGQTTDTQYF
TGTGCCAGCAGCCCGGGACAGACCACAGATACGCAGTATTTT
>TRBV29-1|TRBJ1-5|-|TRBD1
CSVGEQGGSQPQHF
TGCAGCGTTGGGGAACAGGGGGGCAGTCAGCCCCAGCATTTT
>TRBV5-6|TRBJ1-4|-|TRBD1
CASSLGVGTGEVKLFF
TGTGCCAGCAGCTTGGGGGTGGGGACAGGGGAGGTAAAACTGTTTTTT
>TRBV13|TRBJ1-6|once|-
CASSPRAAAESPLHF
TGTGCCAGCAGCCCCCGAGCGGCAGCAGAATCACCCCTCCACTTT
>TRBV27|TRBJ1-5|once|-
CASSLSWDTNQPQHF
TGTGCCAGCAGTTTATCCTGGGACACCAATCAGCCCCAGCATTTT
>TRBV7-9|TRBJ1-5|-|-
CASSFRGDSNQPQHF
TGTGCCAGCAGCTTTAGGGGCGATAGCAATCAGCCCCAGCATTTT
>TRBV7-2|TRBJ1-2|-|TRBD1
CASSSAGTGGYGYTF
TGTGCCAGCAGCTCTGCTGGGACAGGAGGGTATGGCTACACCTTC
>TRBV10-3|TRBJ1-1|few|TRBD1
CATQTDRENTEAFF
TGTGCCACACAAACAGACAGGGAGAACACTGAAGCTTTCTTT
>TRBV5-5|TRBJ1-2|-|-
CASSIQANYGYTF
TGTGCCAGCAGCATACAGGCTAACTATGGCTACACCTTC
>TRBV27|TRBJ2-6|-|-
CASSFTLRGANVLTF
TGTGCCAGCAGCTTTACCTTACGTGGGGCCAACGTCCTGACTTTC
>TRBV7-2|TRBJ2-7|-|-
CASSLGSAYEQYF
TGTGCCAGCAGCCTCGGGAGTGCCTACGAGCAGTACTTC
>TRBV5-1|TRBJ1-4|-|-
CASSMGPDNEKLFF
TGCGCCAGCAGCATGGGCCCGGATAATGAAAAACTGTTTTTT